The 22 T cell receptor beta chains below were found in one sample sequenced in a study of T cell clones after liver transplantation. Assay: immunoSEQ multiplex PCR; the TCRdb copy retains only in-frame clones and omits some. The table lists tens of thousands of clones, over 80% of them singletons. The sequencing here drew on CD4+ T cells from blood, taken at the 22-month timepoint. These TCRs come from a human patient who received a liver transplant. Some of the T cells might come from the graft donor.

V is TRBV2 and J is TRBJ2-5; TRBD2 is a possible D gene (7 bases). The V gene's germline CDR1 is SNHLY and CDR2 FYNNEI. This CDR3 has 15 amino acids. Deletions cut 6 bases from V and 5 bases from J, with 19 bases between. CDR3 loop: CASSLGLGGGETQYF. DNA for the CDR3: TGTGCCAGCAGCCTCGGCCTAGGGGGAGGGGAGACCCAGTACTTC.

The CDR3 region is CSVGFETQYF. CDR3 DNA: TGCAGCGTTGGTTTCGAGACCCAGTACTTC. The chain has TRBV29-1 and TRBJ2-5; D is uncertain. V was pared by 4 bases and J by 5 bases, with 5 bases between. The germline V gene has CDR1 SQVTM and CDR2 ANQGSEA. This CDR3 contains 10 residues.

This clone has a single count. This rearrangement joins TRBV7-2 to TRBJ1-2; 8 nucleotides align to TRBD1. From germline, CDR1 is SGHTA and CDR2 FQGNSA. The CDR3 is made up of 15 amino acids. J was trimmed by 5 bases and V by 0 bases; bases with no gene match: 5. The CDR3 DNA is TGTGCCAGCAGCTTAGCTCGACAGGGGACTTATGGCTACACCTTC. It is translated as CASSLARQGTYGYTF.

CDR3 nucleotide sequence: TGTGCCAGCAGCCCCGGGACTAGTGGTGTAGGTGAGCAGTTCTTC. It specifies CASSPGTSGVGEQFF. The rearrangement joins TRBV6-4 to TRBJ2-1; 8 bases agree with TRBD2. Germline values: CDR1 MRHNA, CDR2 SNTAGT. The CDR3 consists of 15 residues. V was clipped by 6 bases and J by 9 bases; unmatched bases: 13.

V is TRBV4-2 and J is TRBJ2-3; the D call may be TRBD1 or TRBD2 (7 bases each). Trimming removed 4 bases from V and 6 bases from J, with 20 bases in between. Germline V CDR1 and CDR2: LGHNA, YNFKEQ. The CDR3 is made up of 16 amino acids. CDR3 sequence reads: CASSLTTGRVADTQYF. In nucleotides, the CDR3 is TGTGCCAGCAGCCTGACGACAGGGAGGGTAGCGGATACGCAGTATTTT.

This clone occurred a few times. The chain employs TRBV30 and TRBJ2-3; a possible D gene is TRBD2 (5 bases). This CDR3 spans 15 amino acids. Looked up from germline, CDR1 is GTSNPN and CDR2 is SVGIG (reference sequence). Trimming left V 1 base short and J 1 base short, with 12 bases between. The CDR3 reads CAWSEGNSGTDTQYF. DNA for the CDR3: TGTGCCTGGAGTGAGGGAAATAGCGGCACAGATACGCAGTATTTT.

V gene TRBV6-6 combines with J gene TRBJ2-7; 7 nucleotides line up with TRBD2. This CDR3 comprises 12 residues. Germline-derived CDR1 and CDR2 are MNHNY and SVGAGI (reference sequence). J lost 7 bases, V lost 5 bases, and 5 bases had no gene match. CDR3 DNA: TGTGCCAGCAGTCCCCGGACTAGGGAGCAGTACTTC. Its translation: CASSPRTREQYF.

This chain uses TRBV10-3 with TRBJ2-2; tentatively, D is TRBD2 (5 bases). The CDR3 consists of 15 residues. The germline V gene encodes CDR1 ENHRY and CDR2 SYGVKD. Trimming shortened V by 9 bases and J by 1 base, and 15 bases separated the two germline ends. The CDR3 is CAIGTLSGNTGELFF. For the CDR3, the DNA is TGTGCCATAGGCACACTCAGCGGGAACACCGGGGAGCTGTTTTTT.

This sequence joins TRBV11-1 and TRBJ2-3; 12 bases fit TRBD2. V gave up 4 bases and J gave up 6 bases; unmatched junction bases: 8. Per germline, CDR1 SGHAT and CDR2 FQDESV (reference sequence). This CDR3 is 16 amino acids long. This CDR3 is CASSSRTSGIADTQYF. The CDR3 DNA sequence: TGTGCCAGCAGCTCCCGGACTAGCGGGATTGCGGATACGCAGTATTTT.

This CDR3 is CASSRAASQAGANVLTF. CDR3 DNA sequence: TGTGCCAGCTCTAGGGCAGCCTCCCAGGCTGGGGCCAACGTCCTGACTTTC. The chain combines TRBV18 with TRBJ2-6; the D is unclear. Germline CDR1 KGHSH, CDR2 LQKENI. V was cut by 6 bases and J by 2 bases, with 17 bases left in between. The CDR3 is made up of 17 amino acids.

This chain joins TRBV9 and TRBJ2-5, with 7 bases fitting TRBD1. V lost 4 bases, J lost 3 bases, and 9 bases stayed unmatched. The CDR3 totals 15 residues. CDR1 SGDLS and CDR2 YYNGEE come from the germline V gene. CDR3 in DNA: TGTGCCAGCAGCACTGACCCAGGGGGAAAAGAGACCCAGTACTTC. It encodes CASSTDPGGKETQYF.

The J gene is TRBJ2-3, the V gene TRBV6-1; D is unresolved. The CDR3 runs 15 residues. The germline V gene has CDR1 MNHNS and CDR2 SASEGT. V was shortened by 2 bases and J by 5 bases, with 14 bases between the two germline ends. In nucleotides, the CDR3 is TGTGCCAGCAGTGAAACTCACTACACGGGAGATACGCAGTATTTT. Its protein is CASSETHYTGDTQYF.

The genes are TRBV18 and TRBJ1-3; TRBD1 is a possible D gene (5 bases). This CDR3 has 14 residues. From germline, CDR1 is KGHSH and CDR2 LQKENI. The V end was cut by 6 bases, the J end by 3 bases, with 12 bases between. The CDR3 protein is CASSPREGGNTIYF. CDR3 DNA: TGTGCCAGCTCCCCCAGGGAAGGTGGAAACACCATATATTTT.

This rearrangement joins TRBV7-6 to TRBJ2-1; 7 nucleotides match TRBD1. CDR1 is SGHVS, CDR2 FNYEAQ, per germline. The V gene end was trimmed by 8 bases and the J gene end by 5 bases; junction bases not matched to a gene: 0. The CDR3 consists of 11 residues. CDR3 sequence reads: CASGTDNEQFF. The CDR3 nucleotides are TGTGCCAGCGGGACAGACAATGAGCAGTTCTTC.

The chain couples TRBV9 to TRBJ1-3; D gene ambiguous. V dropped 0 bases and J dropped 0 bases, with 4 bases sitting between them. This CDR3 has 14 residues. Germline V CDR1 and CDR2: SGDLS, YYNGEE. The CDR3 DNA sequence: TGTGCCAGCAGCGTAGGTAGCTCTGGAAACACCATATATTTT. Translating it yields CASSVGSSGNTIYF.

This clone was observed once. This chain links TRBV5-1 with TRBJ2-3; D is ambiguous. Germline CDR1 reads SGHRS; CDR2 reads YFSETQ. CDR3 length equals 13 residues. Trimming left V 0 bases short and J 6 bases short, with 8 bases between. The CDR3 DNA is TGCGCCAGCAGCTTGGGTAATGCGGATACGCAGTATTTT. Residues: CASSLGNADTQYF.

This chain uses TRBV5-4 with TRBJ1-4, with 11 bases lining up with TRBD1. The CDR3 consists of 15 residues. CDR1 is SGHNT, CDR2 YYREEE, per germline (reference sequence). Trimming at V came to 1 base and at J to 7 bases, leaving 3 bases not matched to a gene. The CDR3 bases are TGTGCCAGCAGCTTGACGGGACAGGGGGGTGAAAAACTGTTTTTT. It yields the protein CASSLTGQGGEKLFF.

The chain couples TRBV5-1 to TRBJ2-7; D is perhaps TRBD2 (6 bases). Looked up from germline, CDR1 is SGHRS and CDR2 is YFSETQ. Deletions cut 2 bases from V and 0 bases from J, with 12 bases between. The CDR3 has 15 residues. CDR3 DNA sequence: TGCGCCAGCAGCTTTGGGGTGACTAGCTCCTACGAGCAGTACTTC. Residues: CASSFGVTSSYEQYF.

The chain has TRBV9 and TRBJ2-2; 11 bases fit TRBD2. Germline V gene data show CDR1 as SGDLS and CDR2 as YYNGEE. The CDR3 extends over 15 amino acids. V shed 2 bases, J shed 5 bases, and the junction held 2 bases outside the gene matches. DNA for the CDR3: TGTGCCAGCAGCGTTAGCGGGGGGGATACCGGGGAGCTGTTTTTT. Its protein product is CASSVSGGDTGELFF.

The J gene is TRBJ1-2, the V gene TRBV30; no definite D call. The CDR3 has 14 amino acids. Trimming removed 2 bases at V and 0 bases at J, with 10 bases between. CDR1 is GTSNPN, CDR2 SVGIG, per germline (reference sequence). CDR3 sequence reads: CAWSSEPSNYGYTF. CDR3 coding DNA: TGTGCCTGGAGTTCAGAGCCTTCTAACTATGGCTACACCTTC.

The chain has TRBV7-9 and TRBJ2-5; the D gene could be TRBD1 or TRBD2 (6 bases each). Germline CDR1 is SEHNR and CDR2 is FQNEAQ (reference sequence). Between the trimmed V and J ends, which lost 4 bases and 13 bases, there was a span of 19 bases. The CDR3 contains 13 residues. CDR3 sequence reads: CASSSLLRGLAYF. CDR3 nucleotide sequence: TGTGCCAGCAGCTCATTATTACGGGGGCTCGCGTACTTC.

The chain couples TRBV5-6 to TRBJ2-4; tentative D call: TRBD2 (5 bases). V was shortened by 4 bases and J by 1 base, with 12 bases between the two germline ends. Looked up from germline, CDR1 is SGHDT and CDR2 is YYEEEE. There are 15 residues in the CDR3. Here the CDR3 reads CASSGGRRAKNIQYF. The CDR3 DNA follows: TGTGCCAGCAGCGGAGGTCGACGCGCCAAAAACATTCAGTACTTC.